This TCR beta chain was retrieved from a study of blood T cell repertoires in COVID-19. Study background: Both acute and convalescent COVID-19 samples were obtained from the United States, Italy and Spain. The cDNA or gDNA used as material had been derived from T cells, B-cell-depleted T cells, or PBMCs.

This clone was counted a few times. Per the original methods: It was from reference gene primer amplification that nucleated cell counts were estimated. The repertoire was sequenced with immunoSEQ multiplex PCR; TCRdb's copy has only in-frame clones and lacks some. V and J calls and clone size are given by that table; D and trimming were obtained from the DNA. The sample has fewer than 250,000 clones; around 80% are singletons. The CDR3 spans 12 residues. V dropped 6 bases and J dropped 7 bases, with 13 bases sitting between them. Germline CDR1 is SNHLY and CDR2 is FYNNEI. The genes are TRBV2 and TRBJ2-7, with a possible D match to TRBD2 (5 bases). The sequence was obtained from a man aged 50 or older with active or convalescent COVID-19. The sequenced sample was peripheral blood. The CDR3 loop reads CASRLRGEEQYF. DNA of the CDR3: TGTGCCAGCAGACTCCGGGGAGAAGAGCAGTACTTC.